Each of the 17 T cell receptor beta chains below was sequenced from the same sample in a study of OX40 agonist ivuxolimab in advanced cancers. Produced via immunoSEQ multiplex PCR; TCRdb's table is partial and in-frame only. The sample consists of around 100,000 clones, 86% of them appearing once. This specimen was CD4+ or CD8+ T cells sorted from blood, taken in a trial of the OX40 agonist ivuxolimab. The receptors derive from an adult with an advanced solid tumor such as melanoma, head and neck, liver or kidney cancer.

J is TRBJ2-7 and V is TRBV5-6; no clear D. V was pared by 2 bases and J by 7 bases, with 7 bases between. The V gene's germline CDR1 is SGHDT and CDR2 YYEEEE. The CDR3 is made up of 11 amino acids. The CDR3 spells CASSFEVEQYF. CDR3 DNA: TGTGCCAGCAGCTTTGAAGTTGAGCAGTACTTC.

This chain uses TRBV6-5 with TRBJ2-7; D may be TRBD2 (5 bases). The CDR3 runs 14 residues. V was cut by 7 bases and J by 2 bases, with 15 bases left in between. CDR1 and CDR2 from the germline V gene are MNHEY and SVGAGI. In DNA form, the CDR3 reads TGTGCCAGCACCCGATGGGAGTTCCCCTACGAGCAGTACTTC. This sequence encodes CASTRWEFPYEQYF.

The genes are TRBV21-1 and TRBJ2-1; the table assigns TRBD1, which was not confirmed against the DNA. TRBV21-1 represents a pseudogene. This CDR3 spans 15 amino acids. In DNA form, the CDR3 reads TGTGCCAGCAGCGGGACAGGGGGCCAGTACAATGAGCAGTTCTTC. Protein product: CASSGTGGQYNEQFF.

The chain has TRBV2 and TRBJ2-6, with D possibly TRBD1 on 5 matching bases. Germline V lookup: CDR1 SNHLY, CDR2 FYNNEI. This CDR3 is built from 15 residues. V lost 2 bases to trimming and J lost 6 bases, with 11 bases between them. CDR3 DNA sequence: TGTGCCAGCAGTGAACCCCGGACATCGGCCAACGTCCTGACTTTC. Its translation: CASSEPRTSANVLTF. The full variable domain, rest sourced from reference TRBV2 and TRBJ2-6, is EPEVTQTPSHQVTQMGQEVILRCVPISNHLYFYWYRQILGQKVEFLVSFYNNEISEKSEIFDDQFSVERPDGSNFTLKIRSTKLEDSAMYFCASSEPRTSANVLTFGAGSRLTVL.

The rearrangement links TRBV7-9 to TRBJ2-5; D possibly corresponds to TRBD1 (5 bases). There are 13 residues in the CDR3. Trimming took 0 bases from V and 4 from J, leaving 6 bases between them. From germline, CDR1 is SEHNR and CDR2 FQNEAQ (reference sequence). CDR3 residues: CASSLAGAETQYF. The CDR3 DNA sequence: TGTGCCAGCAGCTTAGCAGGGGCAGAGACCCAGTACTTC.

The CDR3 nucleotides are TGTGCCAGCCCCATGGACAGGGGGGCCAATCAGCCCCAGCATTTT. Translated, it gives CASPMDRGANQPQHF. The rearrangement joins TRBV6-5 to TRBJ1-5, with 10 bases that match TRBD1. The CDR3 totals 15 residues. CDR1 and CDR2 (germline): MNHEY, SVGAGI. Trimming took 8 bases from V and 3 from J; bases not matched to a gene: 7.

This chain joins TRBV5-1 and TRBJ2-3; the D gene is possibly TRBD1 (5 bases). Germline V gene data show CDR1 as SGHRS and CDR2 as YFSETQ. The V gene lost 2 bases and the J gene lost 0 bases, with 13 bases spanning the gap. This CDR3 contains 16 residues. The DNA of the CDR3 is TGCGCCAGCAGCTTTCGACAGAGGTTAAGCACAGATACGCAGTATTTT. Translated: CASSFRQRLSTDTQYF.

The chain uses TRBV10-2 and TRBJ1-1; D may be TRBD1 (5 bases). CDR3 size: 14 residues. CDR1 is WSHSY and CDR2 is SAAADI in the germline V gene. The V end lost 7 bases, the J end lost 1 base, and 13 bases lay between the germline ends. The CDR3 sequence: CASKDRTGNTEAFF. The DNA for the CDR3 is TGCGCCAGCAAGGATCGAACAGGGAACACTGAAGCTTTCTTT.

The chain employs TRBV18 and TRBJ1-2; possible D gene TRBD1, 5 bases. Germline V lookup: CDR1 KGHSH, CDR2 LQKENI. V was shortened by 1 base and J by 8 bases, with 17 bases between the two germline ends. There are 15 residues in the CDR3. The CDR3 here is CASSPRQATKGGYTF. The CDR3 bases are TGTGCCAGCTCACCACGGCAGGCGACTAAGGGGGGCTACACCTTC. Variable domain in full (rest from reference TRBV18 and TRBJ1-2): NAGVMQNPRHLVRRRGQEARLRCSPMKGHSHVYWYRQLPEEGLKFMVYLQKENIIDESGMPKERFSAEFPKEGPSILRIQQVVRGDSAAYFCASSPRQATKGGYTFGSGTRLTVV.

This sequence joins TRBV6-6 and TRBJ2-7; 7 bases are shared with TRBD1. The J segment lost 7 bases and the V segment lost 0 bases, leaving 12 bases of the junction unmatched. The germline CDR1 and CDR2 sequences are MNHNY and SVGAGI (reference sequence). CDR3 length: 16 amino acids. The CDR3 sequence is CASSYSLSRGLFEQYF. The CDR3 bases are TGTGCCAGCAGTTACTCTCTTTCCAGGGGGTTGTTTGAGCAGTACTTC.

CDR3 in amino acids: CAISPDRNQPQHF. Here the CDR3 DNA reads TGTGCCATCAGTCCGGACAGAAATCAGCCCCAGCATTTT. The rearrangement links TRBV10-3 to TRBJ1-5, with D possibly matching TRBD1 (6 bases). The V gene's germline CDR1 is ENHRY and CDR2 SYGVKD. The CDR3 spans 13 residues. V lost 5 bases, J lost 4 bases, and 9 bases lay in between.

The chain combines TRBV10-2 with TRBJ1-3, with D tentatively TRBD1 (6 bases). Trimming shortened V by 6 bases and J by 4 bases, and 13 bases separated the two germline ends. This CDR3 is built from 14 residues. CDR1 and CDR2 from the germline V gene are WSHSY and SAAADI. The CDR3 reads CASRRGTTGNTIYF. As DNA, the CDR3 is TGCGCCAGCAGAAGGGGGACTACAGGAAACACCATATATTTT.

The genes are TRBV6-5 and TRBJ2-7, with D possibly being TRBD1 (6 bases). Between the trimmed V and J ends, which lost 2 bases and 1 base, there was a span of 12 bases. In germline, CDR1 is MNHEY, CDR2 SVGAGI. This CDR3 is built from 15 residues. CDR3 in DNA: TGTGCCAGCAGTTACGCCCCGGGACAATCCTACGAGCAGTACTTC. It yields the protein CASSYAPGQSYEQYF.

This chain joins TRBV9 and TRBJ2-1, with D perhaps matching TRBD1 or TRBD2 (5 bases each). Germline V gene sequence: CDR1 SGDLS, CDR2 YYNGEE. CDR3 length equals 16 residues. V lost 0 bases and J lost 3, with 13 bases in between. CDR3 in amino acids: CASSVDSLGGYNEQFF. The CDR3 DNA is TGTGCCAGCAGCGTAGATTCCCTTGGGGGCTACAATGAGCAGTTCTTC.

The V gene is TRBV13, the J gene TRBJ2-2; 9 bases line up with TRBD2. This CDR3 region has 16 residues. Trimming took 5 bases from V and 6 from J; bases not matched to a gene: 10. Looked up from germline, CDR1 is PRHDT and CDR2 is FYEKMQ (reference sequence). CDR3: CASSLLAGRLAGELFF. The CDR3 coding sequence is TGTGCCAGCAGCCTCCTAGCGGGGAGGTTGGCCGGGGAGCTGTTTTTT.

The chain couples TRBV27 to TRBJ2-7; no firm D call. Per the germline V gene, CDR1 is MNHEY and CDR2 is SMNVEV (reference sequence). The CDR3 is made up of 12 amino acids. Deletions cut 2 bases from V and 5 bases from J, with 7 bases between. This chain's CDR3 is CASSLGGDEQYF. The DNA for the CDR3 is TGTGCCAGCAGTTTAGGCGGCGACGAGCAGTACTTC.

This chain connects TRBV6-5 to TRBJ1-1, with D perhaps matching TRBD1 (6 bases). V lost 6 bases and J 7 bases, leaving 18 bases between the germline ends. The germline V gene encodes CDR1 MNHEY and CDR2 SVGAGI. The CDR3 runs to 14 residues. The CDR3 spells CASRAGTIRHEAFF. CDR3 coding DNA: TGTGCCAGCAGAGCCGGGACAATTAGACATGAAGCTTTCTTT.